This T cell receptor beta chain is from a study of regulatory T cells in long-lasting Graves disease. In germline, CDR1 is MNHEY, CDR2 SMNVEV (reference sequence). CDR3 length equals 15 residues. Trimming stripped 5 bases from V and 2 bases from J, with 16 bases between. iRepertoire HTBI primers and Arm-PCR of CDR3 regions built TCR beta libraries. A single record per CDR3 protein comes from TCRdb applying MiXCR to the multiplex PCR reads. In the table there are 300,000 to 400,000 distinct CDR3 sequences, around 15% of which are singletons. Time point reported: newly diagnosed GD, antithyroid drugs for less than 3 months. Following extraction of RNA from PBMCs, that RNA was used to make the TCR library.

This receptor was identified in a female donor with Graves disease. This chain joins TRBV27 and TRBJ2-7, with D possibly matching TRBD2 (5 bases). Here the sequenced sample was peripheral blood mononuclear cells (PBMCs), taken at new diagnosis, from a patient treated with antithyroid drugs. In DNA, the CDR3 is TGTGCCAGCAGTCCCGACTTCGCGGGCCCCTACGAGCAGTACTTC. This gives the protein CASSPDFAGPYEQYF.